This entry lists 3 T cell receptor beta chains sequenced from one sample in a study of blood T cell repertoires in COVID-19. Profiling relied on immunoSEQ multiplex PCR, and the TCRdb table lists in-frame clones only, not all of them. The sample records 55,000 to 75,000 clones, about 80% being singletons. The sample comprised peripheral blood. The origin of the receptors is a man aged 70 or older who had recovered from COVID-19.

J is TRBJ2-7 and V is TRBV19, with 12 positions matching TRBD2. Germline values: CDR1 LNHDA, CDR2 SQIVND (reference sequence). This CDR3 contains 15 residues. V trimming: 1 base; J trimming: 4 bases; junction bases outside the gene matches: 2. In DNA form, the CDR3 reads TGTGCCAGTAGTATAGGACTAGCGGGAGAATACGAGCAGTACTTC. Amino acids: CASSIGLAGEYEQYF. Full variable domain (missing parts from reference TRBV19 and TRBJ2-7): DGGITQSPKYLFRKEGQNVTLSCEQNLNHDAMYWYRQDPGQGLRLIYYSQIVNDFQKGDIAEGYSVSREKKESFPLTVTSAQKNPTAFYLCASSIGLAGEYEQYFGPGTRLTVT.

The V and J genes are TRBV4-3 and TRBJ2-1; the D gene is possibly TRBD1 (6 bases). This CDR3 is built from 13 residues. The V gene's germline CDR1 is LGHNA and CDR2 YSLEER. Trimming left V 1 base short and J 10 bases short, with 11 bases between. The CDR3 spells CASSQVQGREQFF. The CDR3 DNA reads as TGCGCCAGCAGCCAAGTACAGGGTCGGGAGCAGTTCTTC.

In the case of this clone: This clone may be a read error of a much larger clone one base away. Other DNA sequences of this sample code for an identical CDR3. The CDR3 nucleotides read TGTGCCAGCAGCGTGAGACAGGGGGTCACAGATACGCAGTATTTT. It translates to CASSVRQGVTDTQYF. The chain is built from TRBV9 and TRBJ2-3; 9 bases map to TRBD1. From germline, CDR1 is SGDLS and CDR2 YYNGEE. The ends lost 2 bases at V and 2 bases at J; junction bases unmatched: 3. This CDR3 comprises 15 residues. Drawing the rest from reference TRBV9 and TRBJ2-3, the complete variable domain is DSGVTQTPKHLITATGQRVTLRCSPRSGDLSVYWYQQSLDQGLQFLIQYYNGEERAKGNILERFSAQQFPDLHSELNLSSLELGDSALYFCASSVRQGVTDTQYFGPGTRLTVL.